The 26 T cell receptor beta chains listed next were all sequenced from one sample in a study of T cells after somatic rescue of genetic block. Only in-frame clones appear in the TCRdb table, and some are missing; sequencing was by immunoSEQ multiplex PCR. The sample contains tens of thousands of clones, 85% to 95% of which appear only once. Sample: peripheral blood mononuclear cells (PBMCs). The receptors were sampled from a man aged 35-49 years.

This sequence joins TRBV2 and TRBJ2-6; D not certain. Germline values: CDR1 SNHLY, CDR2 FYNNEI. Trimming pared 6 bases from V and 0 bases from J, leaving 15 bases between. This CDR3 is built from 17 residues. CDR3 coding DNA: TGTGCCAGCAGAGGCCCAAATCCTAGCTCTGGGGCCAACGTCCTGACTTTC. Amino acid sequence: CASRGPNPSSGANVLTF.

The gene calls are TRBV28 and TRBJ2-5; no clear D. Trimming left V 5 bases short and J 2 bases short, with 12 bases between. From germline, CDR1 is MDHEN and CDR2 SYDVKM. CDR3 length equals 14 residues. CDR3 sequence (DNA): TGTGCCAGCAGTCGGTCACCTAGTCAAGAGACCCAGTACTTC. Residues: CASSRSPSQETQYF.

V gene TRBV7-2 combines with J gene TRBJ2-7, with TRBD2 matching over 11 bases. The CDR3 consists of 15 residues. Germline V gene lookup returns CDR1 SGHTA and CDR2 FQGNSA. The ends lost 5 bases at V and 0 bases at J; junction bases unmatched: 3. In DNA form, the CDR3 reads TGTGCCAGCAGCACCACTAGCGGGAGCTCCTACGAGCAGTACTTC. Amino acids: CASSTTSGSSYEQYF.

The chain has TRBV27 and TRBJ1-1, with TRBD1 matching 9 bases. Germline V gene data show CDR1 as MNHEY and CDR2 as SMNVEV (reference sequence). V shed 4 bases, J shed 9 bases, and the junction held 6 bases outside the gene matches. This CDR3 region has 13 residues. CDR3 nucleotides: TGTGCCAGCAGTTCGCGGGACAGGGCAAAAGCTTTCTTT. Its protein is CASSSRDRAKAFF.

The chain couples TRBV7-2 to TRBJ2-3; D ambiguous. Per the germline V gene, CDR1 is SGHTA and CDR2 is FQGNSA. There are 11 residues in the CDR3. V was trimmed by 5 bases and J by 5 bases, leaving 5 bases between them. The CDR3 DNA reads TGTGCCAGCAGCACCAGAGATACGCAGTATTTT. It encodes CASSTRDTQYF. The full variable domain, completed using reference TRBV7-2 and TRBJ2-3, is GAGVSQSPSNKVTEKGKDVELRCDPISGHTALYWYRQSLGQGLEFLIYFQGNSAPDKSGLPSDRFSAERTGGSVSTLTIQRTQQEDSAVYLCASSTRDTQYFGPGTRLTVL.

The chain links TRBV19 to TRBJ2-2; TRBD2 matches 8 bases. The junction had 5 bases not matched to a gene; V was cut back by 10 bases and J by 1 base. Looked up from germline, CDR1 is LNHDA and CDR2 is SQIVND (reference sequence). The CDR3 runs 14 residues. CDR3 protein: CATVSGRNTGELFF. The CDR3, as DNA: TGTGCCACTGTAAGCGGGAGGAACACCGGGGAGCTGTTTTTT.

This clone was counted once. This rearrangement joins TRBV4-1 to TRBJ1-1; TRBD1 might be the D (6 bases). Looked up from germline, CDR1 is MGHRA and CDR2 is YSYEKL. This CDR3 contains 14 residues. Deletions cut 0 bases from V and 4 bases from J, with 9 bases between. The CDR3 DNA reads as TGCGCCAGCAGCCAAGAATTCAGGGGCACTGAAGCTTTCTTT. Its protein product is CASSQEFRGTEAFF.

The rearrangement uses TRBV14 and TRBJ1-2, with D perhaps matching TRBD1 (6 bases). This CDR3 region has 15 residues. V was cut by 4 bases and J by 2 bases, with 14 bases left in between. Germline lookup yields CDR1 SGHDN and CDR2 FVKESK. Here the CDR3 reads CASSPRAGANYGYTF. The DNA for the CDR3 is TGTGCCAGCAGCCCTCGAGCGGGGGCCAACTATGGCTACACCTTC.

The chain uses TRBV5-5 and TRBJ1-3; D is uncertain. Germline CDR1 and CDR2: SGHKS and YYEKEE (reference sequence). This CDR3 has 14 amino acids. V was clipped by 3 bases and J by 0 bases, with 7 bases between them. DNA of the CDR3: TGTGCCAGCAGCTCGGTCGACTCTGGAAACACCATATATTTT. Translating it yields CASSSVDSGNTIYF.

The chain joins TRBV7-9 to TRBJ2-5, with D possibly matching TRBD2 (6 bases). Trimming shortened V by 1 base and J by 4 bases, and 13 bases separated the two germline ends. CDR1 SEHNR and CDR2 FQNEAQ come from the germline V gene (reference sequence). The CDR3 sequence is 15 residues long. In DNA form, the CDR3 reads TGTGCCAGCAGCTTAGTTTTGGCGGGGAGAGAGACCCAGTACTTC. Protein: CASSLVLAGRETQYF.

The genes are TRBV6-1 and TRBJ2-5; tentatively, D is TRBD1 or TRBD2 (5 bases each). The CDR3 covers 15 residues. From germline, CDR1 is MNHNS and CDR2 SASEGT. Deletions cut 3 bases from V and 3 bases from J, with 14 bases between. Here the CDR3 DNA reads TGTGCCAGCAGTGATCCGCTAGAGGGGAAAGAGACCCAGTACTTC. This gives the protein CASSDPLEGKETQYF.

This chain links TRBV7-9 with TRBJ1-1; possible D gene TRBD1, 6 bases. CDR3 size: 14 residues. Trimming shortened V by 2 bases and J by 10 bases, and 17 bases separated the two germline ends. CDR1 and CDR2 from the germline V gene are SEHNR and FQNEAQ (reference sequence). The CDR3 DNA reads TGTGCCAGCAGCTTAAAGGGGGATCGTGGACGAGCTTTCTTT. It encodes CASSLKGDRGRAFF.

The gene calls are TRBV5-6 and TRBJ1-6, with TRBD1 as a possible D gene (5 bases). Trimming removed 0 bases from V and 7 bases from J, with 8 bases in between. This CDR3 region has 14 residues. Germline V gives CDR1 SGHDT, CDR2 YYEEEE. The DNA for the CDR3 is TGTGCCAGCAGCTTGGGACAGAAGAATTCACCCCTCCACTTT. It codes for CASSLGQKNSPLHF.

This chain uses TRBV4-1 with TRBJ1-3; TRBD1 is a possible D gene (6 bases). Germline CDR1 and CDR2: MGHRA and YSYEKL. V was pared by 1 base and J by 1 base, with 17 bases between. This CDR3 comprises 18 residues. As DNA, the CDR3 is TGCGCCAGCAGCCAAGGACAAGTAAGGGGGGCGTCTGGAAACACCATATATTTT. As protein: CASSQGQVRGASGNTIYF.

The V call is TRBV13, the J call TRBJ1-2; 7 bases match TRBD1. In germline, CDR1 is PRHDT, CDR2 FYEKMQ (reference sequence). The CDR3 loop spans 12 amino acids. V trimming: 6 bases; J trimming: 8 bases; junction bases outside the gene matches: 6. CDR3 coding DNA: TGTGCCAGCAGTTACAGGGGAGGCGGCTACACCTTC. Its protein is CASSYRGGGYTF.

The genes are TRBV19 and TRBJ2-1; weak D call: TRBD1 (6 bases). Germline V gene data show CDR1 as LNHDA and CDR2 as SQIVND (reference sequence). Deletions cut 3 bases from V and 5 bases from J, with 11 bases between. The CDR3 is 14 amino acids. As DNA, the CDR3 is TGTGCCAGTAGTATTACAGGGCAAAACAATGAGCAGTTCTTC. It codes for CASSITGQNNEQFF.

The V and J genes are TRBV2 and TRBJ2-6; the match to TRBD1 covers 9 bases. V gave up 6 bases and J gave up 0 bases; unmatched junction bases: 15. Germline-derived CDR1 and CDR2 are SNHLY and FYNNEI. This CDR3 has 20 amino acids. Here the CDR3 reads CASREPHRGPVSSGANVLTF. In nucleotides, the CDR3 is TGTGCCAGCAGGGAACCCCACAGGGGGCCCGTCTCCTCTGGGGCCAACGTCCTGACTTTC.

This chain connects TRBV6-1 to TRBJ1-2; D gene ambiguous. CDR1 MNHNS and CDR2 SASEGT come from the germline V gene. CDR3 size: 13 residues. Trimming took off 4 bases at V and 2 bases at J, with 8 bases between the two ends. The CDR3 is CASSVQLNYGYTF. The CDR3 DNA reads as TGTGCCAGCAGTGTCCAGTTAAACTATGGCTACACCTTC.

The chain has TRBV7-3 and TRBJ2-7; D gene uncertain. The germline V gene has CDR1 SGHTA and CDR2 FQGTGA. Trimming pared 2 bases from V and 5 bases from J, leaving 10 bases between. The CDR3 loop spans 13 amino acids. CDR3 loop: CASSLAWAHEQYF. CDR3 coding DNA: TGTGCCAGCAGCTTAGCGTGGGCGCACGAGCAGTACTTC.

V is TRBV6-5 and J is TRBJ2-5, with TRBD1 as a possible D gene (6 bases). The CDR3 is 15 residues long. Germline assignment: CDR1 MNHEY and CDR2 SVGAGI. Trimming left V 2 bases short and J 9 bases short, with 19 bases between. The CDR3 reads CASSYARTDEQSQYF. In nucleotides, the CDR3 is TGTGCCAGCAGTTACGCTAGGACAGATGAGCAGTCCCAGTACTTC.

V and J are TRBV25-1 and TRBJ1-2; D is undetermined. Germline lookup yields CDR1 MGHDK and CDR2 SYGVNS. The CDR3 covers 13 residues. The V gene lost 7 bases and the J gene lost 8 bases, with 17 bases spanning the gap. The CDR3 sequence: CASTHNPGVGYTF. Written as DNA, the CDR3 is TGTGCCAGCACCCACAATCCGGGAGTGGGCTACACCTTC.

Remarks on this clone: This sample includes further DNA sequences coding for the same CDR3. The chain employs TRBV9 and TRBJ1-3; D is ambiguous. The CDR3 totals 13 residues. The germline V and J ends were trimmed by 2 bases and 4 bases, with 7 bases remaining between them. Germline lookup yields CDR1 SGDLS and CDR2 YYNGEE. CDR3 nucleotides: TGTGCCAGCAGCGTCTCCCCCGGAAACACCATATATTTT. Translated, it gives CASSVSPGNTIYF.

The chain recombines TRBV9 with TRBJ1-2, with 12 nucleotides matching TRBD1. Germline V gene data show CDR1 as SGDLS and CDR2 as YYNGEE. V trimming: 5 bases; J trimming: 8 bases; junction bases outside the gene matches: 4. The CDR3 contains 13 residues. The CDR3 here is CASRGQGANGYTF. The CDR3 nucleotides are TGTGCCAGCAGGGGACAGGGGGCTAACGGCTACACCTTC.

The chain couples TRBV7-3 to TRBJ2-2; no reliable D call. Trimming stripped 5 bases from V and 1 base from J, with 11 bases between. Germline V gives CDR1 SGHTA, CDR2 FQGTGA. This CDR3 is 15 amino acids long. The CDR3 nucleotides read TGTGCCAGCAGCCTCGGGCCGGGGAACACCGGGGAGCTGTTTTTT. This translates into CASSLGPGNTGELFF.

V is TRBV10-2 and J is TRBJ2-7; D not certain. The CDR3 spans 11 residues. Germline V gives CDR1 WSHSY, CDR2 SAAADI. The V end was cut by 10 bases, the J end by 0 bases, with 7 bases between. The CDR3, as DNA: TGCGCCACCGAGACCTCCTACGAGCAGTACTTC. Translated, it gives CATETSYEQYF.

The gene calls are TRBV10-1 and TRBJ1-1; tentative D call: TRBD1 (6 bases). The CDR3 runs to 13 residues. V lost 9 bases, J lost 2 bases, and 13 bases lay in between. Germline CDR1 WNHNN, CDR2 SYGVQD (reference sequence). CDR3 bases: TGCGCCAGTAGACAGGCTTCTAACACTGAAGCTTTCTTT. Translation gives CASRQASNTEAFF.